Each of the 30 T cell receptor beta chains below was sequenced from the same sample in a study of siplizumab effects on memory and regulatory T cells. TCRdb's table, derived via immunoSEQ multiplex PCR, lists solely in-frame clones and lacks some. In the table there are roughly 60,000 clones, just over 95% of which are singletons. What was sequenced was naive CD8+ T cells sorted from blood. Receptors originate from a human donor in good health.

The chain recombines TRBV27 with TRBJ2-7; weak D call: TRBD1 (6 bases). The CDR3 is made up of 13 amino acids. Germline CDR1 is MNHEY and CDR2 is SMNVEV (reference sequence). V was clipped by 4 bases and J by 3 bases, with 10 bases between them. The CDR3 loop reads CASSSGESYEQYF. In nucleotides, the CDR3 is TGTGCCAGCAGTTCAGGGGAGAGCTACGAGCAGTACTTC.

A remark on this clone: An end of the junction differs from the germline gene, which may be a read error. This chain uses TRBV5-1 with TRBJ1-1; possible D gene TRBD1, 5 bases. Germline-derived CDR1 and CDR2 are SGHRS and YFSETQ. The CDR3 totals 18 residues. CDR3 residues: CASSPLGSGAGLNTEAFF. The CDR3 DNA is TGCGCCAGCAGCCCCTTAGGATCCGGGGCCGGGTTGAACACTGAGGCTTTCTTT.

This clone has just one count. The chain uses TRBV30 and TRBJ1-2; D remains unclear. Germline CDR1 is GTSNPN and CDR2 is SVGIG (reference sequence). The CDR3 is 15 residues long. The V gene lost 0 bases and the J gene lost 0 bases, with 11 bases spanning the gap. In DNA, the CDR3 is TGTGCCTGGAGTGTAGATAGGCACTCTAACTATGGCTACACCTTC. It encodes CAWSVDRHSNYGYTF.

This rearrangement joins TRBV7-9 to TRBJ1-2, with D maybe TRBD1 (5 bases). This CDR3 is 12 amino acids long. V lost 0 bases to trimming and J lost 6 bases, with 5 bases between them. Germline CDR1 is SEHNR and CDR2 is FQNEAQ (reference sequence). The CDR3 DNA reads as TGTGCCAGCAGCTTAGCAGGGGATGGCTACACCTTC. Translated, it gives CASSLAGDGYTF.

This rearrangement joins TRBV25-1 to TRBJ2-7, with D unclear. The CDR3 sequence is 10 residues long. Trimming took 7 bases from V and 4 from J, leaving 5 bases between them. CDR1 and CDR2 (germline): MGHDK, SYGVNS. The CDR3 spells CASKLYEQYF. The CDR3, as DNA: TGTGCCAGCAAACTATACGAGCAGTACTTC.

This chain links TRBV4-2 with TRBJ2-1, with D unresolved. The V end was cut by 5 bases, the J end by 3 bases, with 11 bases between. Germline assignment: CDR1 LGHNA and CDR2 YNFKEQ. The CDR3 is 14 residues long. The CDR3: CASSFPESYNEQFF. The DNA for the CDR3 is TGTGCCAGCAGCTTCCCAGAAAGCTACAATGAGCAGTTCTTC.

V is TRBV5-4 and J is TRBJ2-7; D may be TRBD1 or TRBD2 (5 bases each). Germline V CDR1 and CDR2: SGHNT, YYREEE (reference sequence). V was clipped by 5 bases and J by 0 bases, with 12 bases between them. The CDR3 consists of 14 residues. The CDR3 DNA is TGTGCCAGCAGAGCTGGGGGAAGCTCCTACGAGCAGTACTTC. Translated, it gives CASRAGGSSYEQYF.

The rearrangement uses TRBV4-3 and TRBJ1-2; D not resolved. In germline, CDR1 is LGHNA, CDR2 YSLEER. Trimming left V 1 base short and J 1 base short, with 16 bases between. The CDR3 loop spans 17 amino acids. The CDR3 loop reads CASSQGGLQSINYGYTF. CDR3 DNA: TGCGCCAGCAGCCAAGGAGGTCTCCAAAGCATTAACTATGGCTACACCTTC.

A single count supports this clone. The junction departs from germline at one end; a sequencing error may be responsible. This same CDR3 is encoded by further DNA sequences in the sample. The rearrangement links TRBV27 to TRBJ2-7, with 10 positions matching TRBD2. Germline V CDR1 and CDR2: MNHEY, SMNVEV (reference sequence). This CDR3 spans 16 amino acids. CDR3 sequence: CASSLSSGGLNYEQYF. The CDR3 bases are TGTGCCAGCAGTTTGAGTAGCGGGGGGTTAAACTACGAACAGTACTTC.

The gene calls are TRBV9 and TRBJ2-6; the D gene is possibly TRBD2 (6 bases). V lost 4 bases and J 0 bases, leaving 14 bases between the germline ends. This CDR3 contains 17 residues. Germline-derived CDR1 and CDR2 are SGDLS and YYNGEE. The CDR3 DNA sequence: TGTGCCAGCAGCTCTGATTCGGGGGACTCTGGGGCCAACGTCCTGACTTTC. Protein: CASSSDSGDSGANVLTF.

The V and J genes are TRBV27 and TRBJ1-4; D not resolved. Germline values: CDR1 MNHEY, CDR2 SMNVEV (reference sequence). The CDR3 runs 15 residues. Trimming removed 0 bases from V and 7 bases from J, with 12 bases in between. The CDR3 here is CASSLSFMPGEKLFF. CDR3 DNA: TGTGCCAGCAGTTTATCCTTTATGCCAGGTGAAAAACTGTTTTTT.

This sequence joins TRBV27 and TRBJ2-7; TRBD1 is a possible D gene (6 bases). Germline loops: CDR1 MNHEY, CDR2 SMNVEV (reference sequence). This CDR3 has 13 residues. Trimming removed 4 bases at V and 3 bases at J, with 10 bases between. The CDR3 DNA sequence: TGTGCCAGCAGTTCCAGGGGTTTCTACGAGCAGTACTTC. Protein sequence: CASSSRGFYEQYF.

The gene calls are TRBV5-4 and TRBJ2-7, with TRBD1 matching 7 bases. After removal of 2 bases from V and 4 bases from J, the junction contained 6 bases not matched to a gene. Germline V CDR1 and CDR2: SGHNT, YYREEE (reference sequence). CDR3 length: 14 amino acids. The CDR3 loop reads CASSLGTALYEQYF. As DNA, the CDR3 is TGTGCCAGCAGCTTAGGGACAGCCTTGTACGAGCAGTACTTC.

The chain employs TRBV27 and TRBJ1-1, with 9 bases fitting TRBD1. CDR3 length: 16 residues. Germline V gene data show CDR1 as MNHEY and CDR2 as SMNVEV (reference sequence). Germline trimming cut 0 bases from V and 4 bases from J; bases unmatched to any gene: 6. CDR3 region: CASSLSKTGGVTEAFF. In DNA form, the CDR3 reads TGTGCCAGCAGTTTATCAAAGACAGGGGGAGTCACTGAAGCTTTCTTT.

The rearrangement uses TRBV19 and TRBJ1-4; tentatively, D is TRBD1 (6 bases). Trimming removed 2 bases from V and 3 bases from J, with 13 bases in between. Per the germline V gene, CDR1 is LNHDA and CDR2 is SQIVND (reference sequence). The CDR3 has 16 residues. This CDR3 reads CASSIWGALANEKLFF. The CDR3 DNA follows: TGTGCCAGTAGTATATGGGGGGCGCTGGCTAATGAAAAACTGTTTTTT.

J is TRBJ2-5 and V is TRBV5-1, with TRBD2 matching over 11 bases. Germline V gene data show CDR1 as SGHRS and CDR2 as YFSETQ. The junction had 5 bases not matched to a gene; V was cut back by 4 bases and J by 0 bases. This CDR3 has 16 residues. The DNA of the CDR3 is TGCGCCAGCAGCGGAGGGACTAGCGGAAACCAAGAGACCCAGTACTTC. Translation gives CASSGGTSGNQETQYF.

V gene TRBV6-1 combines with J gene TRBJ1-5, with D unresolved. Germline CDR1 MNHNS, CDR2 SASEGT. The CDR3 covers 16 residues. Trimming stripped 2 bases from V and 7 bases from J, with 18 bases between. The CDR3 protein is CASSENPGVAGQPQHF. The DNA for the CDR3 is TGTGCCAGCAGTGAAAATCCCGGGGTTGCGGGGCAGCCCCAGCATTTT.

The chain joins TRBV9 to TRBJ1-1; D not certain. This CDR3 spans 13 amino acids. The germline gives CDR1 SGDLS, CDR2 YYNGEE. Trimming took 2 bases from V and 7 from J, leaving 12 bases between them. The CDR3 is CASSVGSPGEAFF. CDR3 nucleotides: TGTGCCAGCAGCGTGGGAAGCCCAGGTGAAGCTTTCTTT.

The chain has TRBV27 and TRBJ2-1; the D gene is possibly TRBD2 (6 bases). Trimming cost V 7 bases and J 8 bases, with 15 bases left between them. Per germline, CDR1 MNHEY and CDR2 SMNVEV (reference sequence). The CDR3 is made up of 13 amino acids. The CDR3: CASTIAGGYEQFF. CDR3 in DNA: TGTGCCAGCACCATCGCCGGGGGATATGAGCAGTTCTTC.

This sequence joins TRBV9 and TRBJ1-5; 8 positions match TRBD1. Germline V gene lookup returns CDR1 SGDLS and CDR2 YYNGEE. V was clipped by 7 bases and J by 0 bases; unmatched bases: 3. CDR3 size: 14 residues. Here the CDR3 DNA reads TGTGCCAGCTCGACAGGGGATAGCAATCAGCCCCAGCATTTT. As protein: CASSTGDSNQPQHF.

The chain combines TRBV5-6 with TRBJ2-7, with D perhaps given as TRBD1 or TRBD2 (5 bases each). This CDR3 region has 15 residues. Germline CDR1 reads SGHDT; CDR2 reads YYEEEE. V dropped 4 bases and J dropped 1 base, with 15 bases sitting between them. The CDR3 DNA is TGTGCCAGCAGCCTCGGCCCGGGGACGTCCTACGAGCAGTACTTC. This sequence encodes CASSLGPGTSYEQYF.

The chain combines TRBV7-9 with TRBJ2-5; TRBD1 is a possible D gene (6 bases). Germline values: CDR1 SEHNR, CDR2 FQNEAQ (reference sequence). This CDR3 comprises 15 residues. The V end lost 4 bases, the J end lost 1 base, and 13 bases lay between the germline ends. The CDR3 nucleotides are TGTGCCAGCAGCTCCGGTTGGACAGCCCAAGAGACCCAGTACTTC. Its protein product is CASSSGWTAQETQYF.

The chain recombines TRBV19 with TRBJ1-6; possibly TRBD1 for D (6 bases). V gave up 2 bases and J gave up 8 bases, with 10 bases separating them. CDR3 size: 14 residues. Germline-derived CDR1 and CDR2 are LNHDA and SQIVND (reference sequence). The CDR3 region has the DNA TGTGCCAGTAGTATATCTGGGGGCGATTCACCCCTCCACTTT. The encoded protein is CASSISGGDSPLHF.

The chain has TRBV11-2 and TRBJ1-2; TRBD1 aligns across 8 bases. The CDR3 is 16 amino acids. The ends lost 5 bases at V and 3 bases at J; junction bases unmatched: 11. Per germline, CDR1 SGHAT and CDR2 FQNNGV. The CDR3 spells CASSQPGQGGYYGYTF. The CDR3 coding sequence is TGTGCCAGCAGCCAGCCTGGACAGGGAGGATACTATGGCTACACCTTC.

The CDR3 sequence is CASSQVGVNLNYGYTF. CDR3 DNA: TGTGCCAGCAGCCAAGTCGGCGTGAACCTTAACTATGGCTACACCTTC. The chain joins TRBV4-2 to TRBJ1-2; D is unresolved. The CDR3 totals 16 residues. V was pared by 1 base and J by 1 base, with 13 bases between. Germline CDR1 and CDR2: LGHNA and YNFKEQ.

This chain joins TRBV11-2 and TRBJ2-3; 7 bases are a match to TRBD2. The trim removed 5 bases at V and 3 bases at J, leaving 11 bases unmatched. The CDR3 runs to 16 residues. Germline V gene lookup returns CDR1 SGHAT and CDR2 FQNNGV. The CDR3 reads CASSQSAAGQTDTQYF. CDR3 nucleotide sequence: TGTGCCAGCAGCCAATCCGCAGCGGGGCAGACAGATACGCAGTATTTT.

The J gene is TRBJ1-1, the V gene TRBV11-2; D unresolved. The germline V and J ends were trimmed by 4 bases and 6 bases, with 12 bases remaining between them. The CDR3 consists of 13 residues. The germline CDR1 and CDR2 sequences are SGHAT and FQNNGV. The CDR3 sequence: CASSSIQGSEAFF. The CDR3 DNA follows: TGTGCCAGCAGCTCGATACAAGGCTCTGAAGCTTTCTTT.

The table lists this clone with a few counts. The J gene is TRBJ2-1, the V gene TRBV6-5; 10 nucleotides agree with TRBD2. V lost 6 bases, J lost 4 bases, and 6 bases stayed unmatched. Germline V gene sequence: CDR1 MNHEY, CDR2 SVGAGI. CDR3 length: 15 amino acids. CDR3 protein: CASSSSGGEYNEQFF. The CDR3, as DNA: TGTGCCAGCAGCTCTAGCGGGGGCGAATACAATGAGCAGTTCTTC.

The CDR3 here is CASSYSGLAGGHEQFF. For the CDR3, the DNA is TGTGCCAGCAGTTACTCGGGACTAGCGGGGGGGCATGAGCAGTTCTTC. This chain links TRBV6-5 with TRBJ2-1; 16 bases align to TRBD2. CDR1 is MNHEY and CDR2 is SVGAGI in the germline V gene. This CDR3 contains 16 residues. Trimming cost V 0 bases and J 8 bases; bases outside gene matches: 1.

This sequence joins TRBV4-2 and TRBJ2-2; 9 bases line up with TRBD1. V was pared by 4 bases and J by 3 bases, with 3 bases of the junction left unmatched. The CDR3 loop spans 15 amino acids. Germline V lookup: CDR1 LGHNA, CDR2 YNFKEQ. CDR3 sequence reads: CASSPGTGHTGELFF. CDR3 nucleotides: TGTGCCAGCAGCCCCGGGACAGGGCACACCGGGGAGCTGTTTTTT.